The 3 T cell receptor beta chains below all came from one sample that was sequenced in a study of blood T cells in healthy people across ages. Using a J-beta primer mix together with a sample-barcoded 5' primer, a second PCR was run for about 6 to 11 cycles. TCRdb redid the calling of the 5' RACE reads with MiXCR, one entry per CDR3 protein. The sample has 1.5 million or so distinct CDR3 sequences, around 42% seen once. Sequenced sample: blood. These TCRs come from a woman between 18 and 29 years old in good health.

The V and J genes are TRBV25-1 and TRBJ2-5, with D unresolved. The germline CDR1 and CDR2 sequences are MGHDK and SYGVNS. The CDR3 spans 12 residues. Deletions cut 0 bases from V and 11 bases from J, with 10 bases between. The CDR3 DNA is TGTGCCAGCAGTGAATACAAGAATGAGCAGTACTTC. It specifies CASSEYKNEQYF.

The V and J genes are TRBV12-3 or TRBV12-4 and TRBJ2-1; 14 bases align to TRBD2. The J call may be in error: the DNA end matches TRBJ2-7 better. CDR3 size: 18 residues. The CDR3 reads CASSPTSGGGSSYNEQYF. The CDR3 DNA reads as TGTGCCAGCAGTCCGACTAGCGGGGGGGGGAGCTCCTACAATGAGCAGTACTTC.

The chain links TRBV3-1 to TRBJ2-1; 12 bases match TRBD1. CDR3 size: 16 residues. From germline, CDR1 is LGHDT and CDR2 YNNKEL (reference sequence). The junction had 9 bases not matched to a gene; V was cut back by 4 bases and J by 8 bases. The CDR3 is CASSRNRDRGRDEQFF. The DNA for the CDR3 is TGTGCCAGCAGCCGGAACCGGGACAGGGGGCGCGATGAGCAGTTCTTC.